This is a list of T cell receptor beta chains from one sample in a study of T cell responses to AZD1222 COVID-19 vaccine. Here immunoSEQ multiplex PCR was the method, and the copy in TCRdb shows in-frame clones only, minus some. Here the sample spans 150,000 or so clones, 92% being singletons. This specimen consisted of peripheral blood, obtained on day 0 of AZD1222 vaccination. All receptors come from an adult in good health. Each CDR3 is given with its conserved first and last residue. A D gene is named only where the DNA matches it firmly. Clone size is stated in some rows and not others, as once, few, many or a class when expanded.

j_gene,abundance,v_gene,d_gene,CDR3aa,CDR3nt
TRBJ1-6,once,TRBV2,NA,CASSLRNSPLHF,TGTGCCAGCAGTTTGAGGAATTCACCCCTCCACTTT
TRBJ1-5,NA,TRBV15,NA,CATSSIEQAFSNQPQHF,TGTGCCACCAGCAGTATTGAACAGGCGTTTAGCAATCAGCCCCAGCATTTT
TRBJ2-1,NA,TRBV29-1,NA,CSVSGGSVAFF,TGCAGCGTTTCGGGCGGAAGCGTGGCGTTCTTC
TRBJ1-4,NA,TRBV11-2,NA,CASSLVRGEKLFF,TGTGCCAGCAGCTTAGTTAGGGGTGAAAAACTGTTTTTT
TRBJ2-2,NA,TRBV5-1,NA,CASSFTGGLAGELFF,TGCGCCAGCAGCTTCACTGGGGGTCTGGCCGGGGAGCTGTTTTTT
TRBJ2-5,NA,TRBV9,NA,CASSVAAQETQYF,TGTGCCAGCAGCGTAGCGGCACAAGAGACCCAGTACTTC
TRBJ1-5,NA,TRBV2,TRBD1,CASSEEAGGQGNQPQHF,TGTGCCAGCAGTGAAGAGGCAGGGGGTCAAGGCAATCAGCCCCAGCATTTT
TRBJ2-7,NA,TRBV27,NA,CASSQTMTGYEQYF,TGTGCCAGCAGTCAAACCATGACAGGTTACGAGCAGTACTTC
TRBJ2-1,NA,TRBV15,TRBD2,CATSRSGGAREQFF,TGTGCCACCAGCAGAAGCGGGGGGGCTCGTGAGCAGTTCTTC
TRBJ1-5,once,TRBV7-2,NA,CASSLDSNQPQHF,TGTGCCAGCAGCTTAGACAGCAATCAGCCCCAGCATTTT
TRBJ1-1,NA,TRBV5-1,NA,CASSLVGSSVGTEAFF,TGCGCCAGCAGCTTGGTGGGCTCGTCCGTGGGTACTGAAGCTTTCTTT
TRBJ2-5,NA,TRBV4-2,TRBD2,CASSPIGLAMQETQYF,TGTGCCAGCAGCCCCATCGGACTAGCGATGCAAGAGACCCAGTACTTC
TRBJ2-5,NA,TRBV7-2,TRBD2,CASSSAGAAQETQYF,TGTGCCAGCAGCTCAGCGGGGGCGGCCCAAGAGACCCAGTACTTC
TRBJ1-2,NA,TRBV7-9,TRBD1,CASSFNRGQGYGWDGYTF,TGTGCCAGCAGCTTTAATCGTGGACAGGGGTATGGATGGGACGGCTACACCTTC
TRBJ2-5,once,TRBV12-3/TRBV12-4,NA,CASSLGETQYF,TGTGCCAGCAGTTTGGGAGAGACCCAGTACTTC
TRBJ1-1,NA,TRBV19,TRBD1,CASSIGGTGRTEAFF,TGTGCCAGTAGTATAGGGGGGACAGGGCGGACTGAAGCTTTCTTT
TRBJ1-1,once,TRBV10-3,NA,CAIRDIVGNTEAFF,TGTGCCATCAGAGACATTGTCGGGAACACTGAAGCTTTCTTT
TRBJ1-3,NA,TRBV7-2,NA,CASSLDPVGTGNTIYF,TGTGCCAGCAGCTTAGATCCGGTGGGAACTGGAAACACCATATATTTT
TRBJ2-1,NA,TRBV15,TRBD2,CATSRVGTSGSDEQFF,TGTGCCACCAGCAGAGTTGGGACTAGCGGGAGCGATGAGCAGTTCTTC
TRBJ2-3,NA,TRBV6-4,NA,CASSDTPEGADTQYF,TGTGCCAGCAGTGATACCCCCGAGGGGGCAGATACGCAGTATTTT
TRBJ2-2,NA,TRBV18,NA,CASSPFTGADTGELFF,TGTGCCAGCTCACCATTTACCGGGGCGGACACCGGGGAGCTGTTTTTT
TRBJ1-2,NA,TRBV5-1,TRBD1,CASSSGQGGGYTF,TGCGCCAGCAGCTCCGGACAGGGTGGTGGCTACACCTTC
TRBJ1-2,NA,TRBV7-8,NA,CASSLGSSEGYTF,TGTGCCAGCAGCTTAGGATCCTCTGAGGGCTACACCTTC
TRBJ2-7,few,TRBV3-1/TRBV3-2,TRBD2,CASSQDWTSGEVYEQYF,TGTGCCAGCAGCCAAGACTGGACTAGCGGGGAGGTATACGAGCAGTACTTC